Each of the 10 T cell receptor beta chains below was sequenced from the same sample in a study of cytomegalovirus exposure and HLA in healthy donors. The primer mix had 60 Vbeta and 13 Jbeta primers. Sequencing used immunoSEQ multiplex PCR; TCRdb keeps in-frame clones, though not all of them. Among some 120,000 clones, more than 60% were seen once, and the ten largest hold roughly 3.2%. Sequencing input: PBMCs. These receptors all come from a man in his thirties or forties in good health and CMV-seronegative.

The V and J genes are TRBV7-9 and TRBJ1-1; D not resolved. This CDR3 comprises 15 residues. Trimming took 2 bases from V and 1 from J, leaving 11 bases between them. From germline, CDR1 is SEHNR and CDR2 FQNEAQ (reference sequence). CDR3 in DNA: TGTGCCAGCAGCTTAATGGCGGGCGGGAACACTGAAGCTTTCTTT. Translating it yields CASSLMAGGNTEAFF.

This clone has only one observation. The chain has TRBV5-1 and TRBJ1-4; 7 bases match TRBD1. The germline CDR1 and CDR2 sequences are SGHRS and YFSETQ. The CDR3 sequence is 16 residues long. V shed 5 bases and J 1 base; nucleotides not matched to a gene: 8. DNA of the CDR3: TGCGCCAGCAGAACCGGGACAGTCCTAACTAATGAAAAACTGTTTTTT. Amino acids: CASRTGTVLTNEKLFF.

A note on this clone: An end of the junction differs from the germline gene, which may be a read error. The V and J genes are TRBV5-4 and TRBJ1-1; 8 nucleotides line up with TRBD1. The length of the CDR3 is 16 residues. Germline CDR1 SGHNT, CDR2 YYREEE (reference sequence). CDR3 in amino acids: CASSSGQGSSDTEDFF. Written as DNA, the CDR3 is TGTGCCAGCAGCTCAGGACAGGGAAGTTCCGACACTGAAGATTTCTTT.

This clone has a single count. V gene TRBV5-6 combines with J gene TRBJ2-5, with 9 bases that match TRBD1. Germline CDR1 SGHDT, CDR2 YYEEEE. The CDR3 is 15 amino acids. V gave up 6 bases and J gave up 8 bases; unmatched junction bases: 14. CDR3 loop: CASIGGTGLEETQYF. DNA for the CDR3: TGTGCCAGCATCGGGGGGACAGGGTTGGAGGAAACCCAGTACTTC.

V and J are TRBV19 and TRBJ1-5; a possible D gene is TRBD1 (6 bases). This CDR3 contains 16 residues. Germline assignment: CDR1 LNHDA and CDR2 SQIVND (reference sequence). V was pared by 7 bases and J by 0 bases, with 16 bases between. The CDR3 loop reads CASTDQGSYSNQPQHF. The DNA for the CDR3 is TGTGCCAGTACCGACCAGGGGTCGTATAGCAATCAGCCCCAGCATTTT.

This clone appeared a few times. V and J are TRBV4-2 and TRBJ2-7, with 7 bases matching TRBD2. The CDR3 consists of 15 residues. Per germline, CDR1 LGHNA and CDR2 YNFKEQ. The V segment lost 6 bases and the J segment 4 bases; nucleotides outside the gene matches: 12. This chain's CDR3 is CASRGVTGGSYEQYF. The CDR3 bases are TGTGCCAGCAGGGGCGTAACGGGGGGATCTTACGAGCAGTACTTC.

This chain connects TRBV6-5 to TRBJ2-5; weak D call: TRBD1 (6 bases). Germline values: CDR1 MNHEY, CDR2 SVGAGI. This CDR3 has 15 amino acids. V shed 6 bases and J shed 5 bases, with 19 bases lying between them. The CDR3 DNA reads as TGTGCCAGCAGGGAAAAGGGACAACCTCGGGAGACCCAGTACTTC. Encoded protein: CASREKGQPRETQYF.

CDR3 in amino acids: CASSPSMGTGGEGEQFF. The CDR3 nucleotides are TGTGCCAGCAGCCCCTCCATGGGGACAGGGGGAGAGGGTGAGCAGTTCTTC. The genes are TRBV4-2 and TRBJ2-1; 11 positions match TRBD1. CDR1 and CDR2 (germline): LGHNA, YNFKEQ. The CDR3 contains 17 residues. V gave up 4 bases and J gave up 9 bases; unmatched junction bases: 14.

The rearrangement links TRBV7-2 to TRBJ2-7, with D maybe TRBD1 (5 bases). Trimming took off 5 bases at V and 3 bases at J, with 17 bases between the two ends. The CDR3 consists of 15 residues. Per germline, CDR1 SGHTA and CDR2 FQGNSA. The CDR3 DNA reads TGTGCCAGCAGCCCTTCCCTCTTGCAGGGCTACGAGCAGTACTTC. Translating it yields CASSPSLLQGYEQYF.

This chain links TRBV28 with TRBJ2-7, with 7 positions matching TRBD2. The CDR3 is made up of 14 amino acids. Germline CDR1 MDHEN, CDR2 SYDVKM. J was trimmed by 2 bases and V by 4 bases; bases with no gene match: 5. CDR3: CASSWASGAYEQYF. The CDR3, as DNA: TGTGCCAGCAGTTGGGCTAGCGGAGCCTACGAGCAGTACTTC.